The clone carrying this T cell receptor (beta chain) came up a few times. Germline V gene lookup returns CDR1 SGHDT and CDR2 YYEEEE. The CDR3 is 15 residues long. Deletions cut 1 base from V and 0 bases from J, with 10 bases between. TCRdb re-analysed the 5' RACE reads in MiXCR, keeping a single row per CDR3 protein. The sample consists of 550,000 to 700,000 distinct CDR3 sequences, 21% of them appearing once. The sample is drawn from a study of identical twins. This same sample was also part of a study on T cells expressing NK-cell markers. That paper states: Of eight sequenced donors, seven were HCMV-seropositive and one HCMV-seronegative.

This TCR was sampled from a woman between 18 and 29 years old in good health. Specimen: PBMCs. The chain employs TRBV5-6 and TRBJ1-1; D unresolved. The CDR3 spells CASSLTQALNTEAFF. Here the CDR3 DNA reads TGTGCCAGCAGCTTGACTCAAGCCTTGAACACTGAAGCTTTCTTT.